Following are 25 T cell receptor beta chains from one sample sequenced in a study of T cells in localized non-small cell lung cancer. Method: immunoSEQ multiplex PCR; TCRdb's copy keeps in-frame clones and lacks some. The sample contains some 13,000 clones, more than 70% of which appear only once. Sequencing used peripheral blood, obtained before any cancer treatment. These receptors were taken from a male donor aged 60 or older with stage I lung adenocarcinoma.

Remarks on this clone: At one boundary the junction diverges from the germline segment, which might be a read error. This sequence joins TRBV7-7 and TRBJ2-5, with D uncertain. The CDR3 runs to 13 residues. The germline gives CDR1 SSHAT, CDR2 FNYEAQ (reference sequence). CDR3 bases: TGTGCTAGCAGCCAGCGCCCCCTGGAGACCCAGTACTTC. Amino acids: CASSQRPLETQYF.

This chain connects TRBV14 to TRBJ2-1; 7 nucleotides line up with TRBD1. V was pared by 4 bases and J by 7 bases, with 10 bases of the junction left unmatched. This CDR3 region has 15 residues. The germline CDR1 and CDR2 sequences are SGHDN and FVKESK. The CDR3 DNA follows: TGTGCCAGCAGCCGCGCGTCCAACAGGGGAAATGAGCAGTTCTTC. Residues: CASSRASNRGNEQFF.

The chain recombines TRBV19 with TRBJ1-3; D gene ambiguous. Trimming cost V 9 bases and J 1 base, with 10 bases left between them. From germline, CDR1 is LNHDA and CDR2 SQIVND (reference sequence). This CDR3 comprises 13 residues. The CDR3 loop is CASPGGSGNTIYF. CDR3 in DNA: TGTGCCAGCCCCGGCGGGTCTGGAAACACCATATATTTT. The full variable domain, completed using reference TRBV19 and TRBJ1-3, is DGGITQSPKYLFRKEGQNVTLSCEQNLNHDAMYWYRQDPGQGLRLIYYSQIVNDFQKGDIAEGYSVSREKKESFPLTVTSAQKNPTAFYLCASPGGSGNTIYFGEGSWLTVV.

This rearrangement joins TRBV6-1 to TRBJ1-3, with 8 bases aligning to TRBD1. Trimming removed 4 bases from V and 5 bases from J; junction bases left unmatched: 19. This CDR3 is built from 19 residues. The germline gives CDR1 MNHNS, CDR2 SASEGT. The CDR3: CASSARQGSNQVLRNTIYF. The DNA for the CDR3 is TGTGCCAGCAGTGCCCGACAGGGGAGTAACCAGGTTCTCCGAAACACCATATATTTT.

V gene TRBV28 combines with J gene TRBJ2-7; 12 bases are shared with TRBD1. CDR1 MDHEN and CDR2 SYDVKM come from the germline V gene. V lost 5 bases and J lost 5; bases outside the gene matches: 7. CDR3 length equals 15 residues. The CDR3 nucleotides read TGTGCCAGCAGTGCCGCCGGGACAGGGGGCGACGAGCAGTACTTC. Residues: CASSAAGTGGDEQYF.

The chain is built from TRBV14 and TRBJ2-5, with 7 bases aligning to TRBD2. This CDR3 has 15 amino acids. The J segment lost 0 bases and the V segment lost 5 bases, leaving 6 bases of the junction unmatched. In germline, CDR1 is SGHDN, CDR2 FVKESK. CDR3 loop: CASSETGRYQETQYF. The CDR3 DNA sequence: TGTGCCAGCAGCGAAACCGGGAGGTACCAAGAGACCCAGTACTTC.

V gene TRBV6-5 combines with J gene TRBJ2-5; no firm D call. The length of the CDR3 is 14 residues. Germline assignment: CDR1 MNHEY and CDR2 SVGAGI. With 2 bases removed from V and 4 bases from J, the gap between germline ends came to 11 bases. The CDR3 protein is CASSYHKDGETQYF. The CDR3 DNA reads as TGTGCCAGCAGTTACCACAAAGATGGAGAGACCCAGTACTTC.

This clone has more than one count but fewer than ten. The chain links TRBV9 to TRBJ2-3; D uncertain. CDR1 is SGDLS, CDR2 YYNGEE, per germline. This CDR3 is built from 14 residues. V was pared by 3 bases and J by 0 bases, with 8 bases between. CDR3: CASSAYLSTDTQYF. In DNA form, the CDR3 reads TGTGCCAGCAGCGCGTACCTTAGCACAGATACGCAGTATTTT.

The V gene is TRBV21-1, the J gene TRBJ2-3; the table names TRBD2, a call not compared with the DNA. TRBV21-1 is listed as a pseudogene. The CDR3 contains 18 residues. CDR3: CASSKKGGVADSTDTQYF. The CDR3 bases are TGTGCCAGCAGCAAAAAGGGCGGGGTAGCGGATAGCACAGATACGCAGTATTTT.

The chain's CDR3 is CASSKRGQGGYEQYF. CDR3 bases: TGTGCCAGCAGCAAAAGGGGACAGGGGGGATACGAGCAGTACTTC. The V gene is TRBV6-6, the J gene TRBJ2-7; 11 bases are shared with TRBD1. J was trimmed by 4 bases and V by 6 bases; bases with no gene match: 8. Germline-derived CDR1 and CDR2 are MNHNY and SVGAGI (reference sequence). There are 15 residues in the CDR3.

This clone was seen once. The V gene is TRBV7-2, the J gene TRBJ1-1; D is unclear. V lost 2 bases to trimming and J lost 4 bases, with 8 bases between them. Germline assignment: CDR1 SGHTA and CDR2 FQGNSA. This CDR3 is built from 13 residues. This CDR3 is CASSLYPGTEAFF. The CDR3, as DNA: TGTGCCAGCAGCTTATACCCGGGCACTGAAGCTTTCTTT.

The chain joins TRBV4-1 to TRBJ1-1, with D maybe TRBD1 (6 bases). Per germline, CDR1 MGHRA and CDR2 YSYEKL. V shed 2 bases and J shed 11 bases, with 18 bases lying between them. The CDR3 loop spans 14 amino acids. The CDR3 DNA reads TGCGCCAGCAGCCAATTGGGGCAGGGGAGCCGGGCTTTCTTT. Its translation is CASSQLGQGSRAFF.

The chain recombines TRBV7-9 with TRBJ1-3, with 7 bases fitting TRBD1. This CDR3 region has 16 residues. CDR1 is SEHNR, CDR2 FQNEAQ, per germline (reference sequence). After removal of 4 bases from V and 1 base from J, the junction contained 7 bases not matched to a gene. The CDR3 DNA reads TGTGCCAGCAGCTCTCAAGTGACAGGGTCTGGAAACACCATATATTTT. It specifies CASSSQVTGSGNTIYF. The full variable domain, with the rest looked up from reference TRBV7-9 and TRBJ1-3, is DTGVSQNPRHKITKRGQNVTFRCDPISEHNRLYWYRQTLGQGPEFLTYFQNEAQLEKSRLLSDRFSAERPKGSFSTLEIQRTEQGDSAMYLCASSSQVTGSGNTIYFGEGSWLTVV.

The rearrangement joins TRBV11-3 to TRBJ2-2, with D hard to call. Per the germline V gene, CDR1 is SGHNT and CDR2 is YENEEA. This CDR3 is built from 12 residues. V was clipped by 4 bases and J by 4 bases, with 4 bases between them. This chain's CDR3 is CASSSRTGELFF. The CDR3 region has the DNA TGTGCCAGCAGCTCGCGCACCGGGGAGCTGTTTTTT.

V and J are TRBV7-6 and TRBJ2-3; D might be TRBD2 (5 bases). Trimming pared 3 bases from V and 6 bases from J, leaving 10 bases between. The CDR3 runs to 13 residues. The germline gives CDR1 SGHVS, CDR2 FNYEAQ. CDR3 region: CASSFGGSDTQYF. CDR3 nucleotides: TGTGCCAGCAGCTTTGGAGGCAGCGATACGCAGTATTTT.

The chain joins TRBV15 to TRBJ2-3, with D possibly matching TRBD2 (6 bases). CDR1 LNHNV and CDR2 YYDKDF come from the germline V gene (reference sequence). The CDR3 totals 18 residues. V gave up 1 base and J gave up 0 bases, with 17 bases separating them. The CDR3 protein is CATSRATLGLTSTDTQYF. The DNA of the CDR3 is TGTGCCACCAGCAGAGCGACCTTAGGACTAACTAGCACAGATACGCAGTATTTT. Using reference TRBV15 and TRBJ2-3 for the parts outside the CDR3, the full variable domain is DAMVIQNPRYQVTQFGKPVTLSCSQTLNHNVMYWYQQKSSQAPKLLFHYYDKDFNNEADTPDNFQSRRPNTSFCFLDIRSPGLGDTAMYLCATSRATLGLTSTDTQYFGPGTRLTVL.

J is TRBJ1-2 and V is TRBV7-9; D remains unclear. This CDR3 is 12 amino acids long. V shed 5 bases and J shed 4 bases, with 8 bases lying between them. The germline V gene has CDR1 SEHNR and CDR2 FQNEAQ (reference sequence). CDR3: CASSPASYGYTF. CDR3 bases: TGTGCCAGCAGCCCGGCCAGCTATGGCTACACCTTC.

The chain employs TRBV19 and TRBJ2-1; TRBD1 or TRBD2 may be the D gene (5 bases each). The CDR3 consists of 14 residues. Between the trimmed V and J ends, which lost 7 bases and 7 bases, there was a span of 17 bases. Per germline, CDR1 LNHDA and CDR2 SQIVND (reference sequence). CDR3 protein: CASTSEDTRNEQFF. CDR3 coding DNA: TGTGCCAGTACGTCGGAGGACACAAGAAATGAGCAGTTCTTC.

J is TRBJ1-2 and V is TRBV30, with no clear D. Germline V gene lookup returns CDR1 GTSNPN and CDR2 SVGIG (reference sequence). Trimming pared 2 bases from V and 2 bases from J, leaving 6 bases between. The CDR3 runs 12 residues. CDR3 in amino acids: CAWSQSNYGYTF. The DNA for the CDR3 is TGTGCCTGGAGTCAAAGCAACTATGGCTACACCTTC.

The chain joins TRBV28 to TRBJ2-2; D uncertain. Trimming removed 5 bases at V and 7 bases at J, with 8 bases between. In germline, CDR1 is MDHEN, CDR2 SYDVKM. There are 12 residues in the CDR3. The CDR3 coding sequence is TGTGCCAGCAGTCTCCGAATCGGGGAGCTGTTTTTT. As protein: CASSLRIGELFF.

The gene calls are TRBV27 and TRBJ2-4; TRBD2 aligns across 14 bases. Germline trimming cut 6 bases from V and 1 base from J; bases unmatched to any gene: 11. CDR3 length: 19 amino acids. CDR1 is MNHEY, CDR2 SMNVEV, per germline (reference sequence). The CDR3 reads CASSYARLAGGGAKNIQYF. As DNA, the CDR3 is TGTGCCAGCAGCTACGCGCGACTAGCGGGAGGGGGGGCCAAAAACATTCAGTACTTC.

This clone showed up just a few times. This sequence joins TRBV4-1 and TRBJ2-1; TRBD2 matches at 11 bases. V lost 4 bases to trimming and J lost 1 base; unmatched junction nucleotides: 6. This CDR3 contains 17 residues. Germline values: CDR1 MGHRA, CDR2 YSYEKL. CDR3 loop: CASSPGLAGGSYNEQFF. CDR3 sequence (DNA): TGCGCCAGCAGCCCCGGACTAGCGGGTGGGTCCTACAATGAGCAGTTCTTC.

The V gene is TRBV29-1, the J gene TRBJ2-2, with 8 bases matching TRBD2. This CDR3 contains 17 residues. V lost 6 bases to trimming and J lost 4 bases; unmatched junction nucleotides: 16. The germline CDR1 and CDR2 sequences are SQVTM and ANQGSEA. The CDR3 DNA reads as TGCAGCGTATCTGGAGGGGGACTAGGAACATCCACCGGGGAGCTGTTTTTT. This sequence encodes CSVSGGGLGTSTGELFF.

This clone was observed a single time. V and J are TRBV7-6 and TRBJ2-7, with 9 positions matching TRBD1. The CDR3 has 15 residues. After removal of 5 bases from V and 3 bases from J, the junction contained 8 bases not matched to a gene. CDR1 and CDR2 from the germline V gene are SGHVS and FNYEAQ. The CDR3 DNA reads as TGTGCCAGCAGCCCGGGACAGGGAACTGTCTACGAGCAGTACTTC. Protein: CASSPGQGTVYEQYF.

This chain connects TRBV5-1 to TRBJ2-7; TRBD1 matches at 8 bases. Germline-derived CDR1 and CDR2 are SGHRS and YFSETQ. Trimming removed 6 bases from V and 3 bases from J; junction bases left unmatched: 8. CDR3 length: 14 residues. The DNA of the CDR3 is TGCGCCAGCACTCCTTTTACAGGGGGCTACGAGCAGTACTTC. Translation: CASTPFTGGYEQYF.